Each of the 15 T cell receptor beta chains below was sequenced from the same sample in a study of blood T cell repertoires in COVID-19. Assay used: immunoSEQ multiplex PCR; TCRdb lists only in-frame clones, some missing. Of over 90,000 clones in the sample, about four fifths are singletons; the top ten hold just under 4.5%. Sequencing was carried out using peripheral blood. The origin of the receptors is a human donor in a cohort sampled during active COVID-19.

The rearrangement joins TRBV7-2 to TRBJ2-1; 7 nucleotides line up with TRBD1. This CDR3 is built from 14 residues. CDR1 and CDR2 (germline): SGHTA, FQGNSA. Germline trimming cut 5 bases from V and 5 bases from J; bases unmatched to any gene: 6. The CDR3 region is CASSPGTANNEQFF. Here the CDR3 DNA reads TGTGCCAGCAGCCCCGGGACAGCAAACAATGAGCAGTTCTTC.

This chain connects TRBV19 to TRBJ1-4; D unclear. Germline V gene sequence: CDR1 LNHDA, CDR2 SQIVND (reference sequence). Trimming left V 5 bases short and J 0 bases short, with 10 bases between. This CDR3 comprises 15 residues. CDR3: CASSDRQATNEKLFF. The CDR3 region has the DNA TGTGCCAGTAGTGATCGGCAGGCAACTAATGAAAAACTGTTTTTT.

The J gene is TRBJ2-7, the V gene TRBV28; no definite D call. The CDR3 extends over 14 amino acids. CDR1 and CDR2 (germline): MDHEN, SYDVKM. Trimming pared 6 bases from V and 6 bases from J, leaving 18 bases between. As DNA, the CDR3 is TGTGCCAGCAGCCTAAAGATCCGATCCGTCGAGCAGTACTTC. The encoded protein is CASSLKIRSVEQYF.

V is TRBV5-6 and J is TRBJ2-1; 9 bases fit TRBD1. Looked up from germline, CDR1 is SGHDT and CDR2 is YYEEEE. With V trimmed by 4 bases and J by 6 bases, 14 bases remained unmatched. CDR3 length: 17 residues. CDR3 nucleotides: TGTGCCAGCAGCCCCTGGACAGGGGTGCATGTTCCCAATGAGCAGTTCTTC. This codes for CASSPWTGVHVPNEQFF.

Only a few counts were recorded for this clone. One junction end disagrees with the germline gene, perhaps due to a read error. V usage is TRBV7-9 and J usage is TRBJ2-7; TRBD1 might be the D (5 bases). Germline lookup yields CDR1 SEHNR and CDR2 FQNEAQ (reference sequence). The CDR3 length is 13 residues. The CDR3: CASRLDSTYEQYF. CDR3 coding DNA: TGTGCCAGCAGATTAGACAGCACCTACGAGCAGTACTTC. Combining the CDR3 with reference TRBV7-9 and TRBJ2-7 gives the whole variable domain DTGVSQNPRHKITKRGQNVTFRCDPISEHNRLYWYRQTLGQGPEFLTYFQNEAQLEKSRLLSDRFSAERPKGSFSTLEIQRTEQGDSAMYLCASRLDSTYEQYFGPGTRLTVT.

The chain couples TRBV11-3 to TRBJ2-7; possibly TRBD2 for D (5 bases). Germline V gene lookup returns CDR1 SGHNT and CDR2 YENEEA. The CDR3 runs to 17 residues. Trimming removed 1 base from V and 3 bases from J, with 19 bases in between. The CDR3 nucleotides are TGTGCCAGCAGCTTAGGGGGAGATCGCCCCGACTACTACGAGCAGTACTTC. It translates to CASSLGGDRPDYYEQYF.

The rearrangement joins TRBV13 to TRBJ2-7; D is possibly TRBD2 (6 bases). Germline V gene sequence: CDR1 PRHDT, CDR2 FYEKMQ (reference sequence). The CDR3 is 14 residues long. V was cut by 6 bases and J by 4 bases, with 16 bases left in between. The CDR3 loop reads CASSPGSREYEQYF. In nucleotides, the CDR3 is TGTGCCAGCAGTCCGGGGAGTCGGGAGTACGAGCAGTACTTC.

The rearrangement uses TRBV19 and TRBJ1-5; the match to TRBD1 covers 8 bases. The CDR3 has 15 residues. Trimming cost V 3 bases and J 9 bases; bases outside gene matches: 10. Germline CDR1 LNHDA, CDR2 SQIVND (reference sequence). CDR3 loop: CASSIESGQGWPQHF. CDR3 nucleotides: TGTGCCAGTAGTATTGAGAGCGGACAGGGATGGCCCCAGCATTTT. The variable domain in full, completed from reference TRBV19 and TRBJ1-5, reads DGGITQSPKYLFRKEGQNVTLSCEQNLNHDAMYWYRQDPGQGLRLIYYSQIVNDFQKGDIAEGYSVSREKKESFPLTVTSAQKNPTAFYLCASSIESGQGWPQHFGDGTRLSIL.

The CDR3 region has the DNA TGTGCCAGCAGCCCTGCGGGGGGGCGCAATGAGCAGTTCTTC. As protein: CASSPAGGRNEQFF. This rearrangement joins TRBV4-2 to TRBJ2-1, with 9 bases that match TRBD2. The CDR3 totals 14 residues. Germline V gene lookup returns CDR1 LGHNA and CDR2 YNFKEQ. V dropped 4 bases and J dropped 6; count of bases not matched to a gene: 4.

J is TRBJ1-2 and V is TRBV28; D is unclear. Trimming left V 6 bases short and J 8 bases short, with 22 bases between. The germline CDR1 and CDR2 sequences are MDHEN and SYDVKM. The CDR3 spans 15 residues. The CDR3 here is CASSPPGSQMRGYTF. The CDR3 region has the DNA TGTGCCAGCAGCCCCCCCGGGTCCCAAATGAGAGGCTACACCTTC.

This chain links TRBV24-1 with TRBJ2-1; TRBD2 matches at 8 bases. The germline V gene encodes CDR1 KGHDR and CDR2 SFDVKD. The CDR3 spans 14 residues. V was pared by 3 bases and J by 8 bases, with 5 bases of the junction left unmatched. This CDR3 reads CATSDPRGGDEQFF. In nucleotides, the CDR3 is TGTGCCACCAGTGATCCACGGGGGGGCGATGAGCAGTTCTTC.

The chain employs TRBV3-1 (or the pseudogene TRBV3-2) and TRBJ2-3; no clear D. Trimming cost V 0 bases and J 14 bases, with 15 bases left between them. The length of the CDR3 is 13 residues. Germline values: CDR1 LGHDT, CDR2 YNNKEL (reference sequence). The CDR3 nucleotides read TGTGCCAGCAGCCAAGACGAGCTAAGAATTCGGTATTTT. Residues: CASSQDELRIRYF.

This clone was picked up one time. The chain uses TRBV10-3 and TRBJ1-2, with 8 bases that match TRBD1. After removal of 0 bases from V and 3 bases from J, the junction contained 3 bases not matched to a gene. The length of the CDR3 is 15 residues. Per the germline V gene, CDR1 is ENHRY and CDR2 is SYGVKD. In DNA form, the CDR3 reads TGTGCCATCAGTGAGTCTGAGGGACAGGACTATGGCTACACCTTC. Protein: CAISESEGQDYGYTF.

The chain links TRBV7-2 to TRBJ1-5, with D perhaps TRBD1 (5 bases). CDR1 and CDR2 from the germline V gene are SGHTA and FQGNSA. V shed 1 base and J shed 3 bases, with 10 bases lying between them. The CDR3 has 15 residues. CDR3 nucleotides: TGTGCCAGCAGCTTAGGCAGGGCCGTCAATCAGCCCCAGCATTTT. The encoded protein is CASSLGRAVNQPQHF.

The V and J genes are TRBV7-9 and TRBJ1-2, with 7 positions matching TRBD1. The CDR3 spans 15 residues. CDR1 is SEHNR and CDR2 is FQNEAQ in the germline V gene (reference sequence). The V and J ends lost 1 base and 2 bases, in that order; junction bases with no gene match: 4. The CDR3 reads CASSLVQGVNYGYTF. Here the CDR3 DNA reads TGTGCCAGCAGCTTAGTTCAGGGGGTAAACTATGGCTACACCTTC.